The 32 T cell receptor beta chains below were found in one sample sequenced in a study of identical twins. Each CDR3 protein gets one entry after TCRdb re-called the 5' RACE reads with MiXCR. Of about 890,000 distinct CDR3 sequences listed, more than 9% are singletons. The same sample was also studied in work on yellow fever vaccine responses in identical twins.

Sequencing used PBMCs. The origin of the receptors is a woman aged 18-29 years in good health.

Points on this clonotype: This sequence may be a read error, since a much larger clone differs from it by one base. V gene TRBV20-1 combines with J gene TRBJ2-3, with a tentative D call TRBD2 (6 bases). V shed 1 base and J shed 8 bases, with 13 bases lying between them. The V gene's germline CDR1 is DFQATT and CDR2 SNEGSKA (reference sequence). CDR3 length equals 13 residues. CDR3: CSARGPIGGTQYF. CDR3 nucleotide sequence: TGCAGTGCTAGAGGCCCTATCGGGGGTACGCAGTATTTT.

V and J are TRBV29-1 and TRBJ2-1, with a weak D call TRBD1 (6 bases). V dropped 3 bases and J dropped 0 bases, with 21 bases sitting between them. Germline lookup yields CDR1 SQVTM and CDR2 ANQGSEA. CDR3 length: 18 residues. CDR3 sequence reads: CSVEGPEGQPSSYNEQFF. The CDR3 DNA sequence: TGCAGCGTTGAGGGGCCGGAAGGACAGCCGAGCTCCTACAATGAGCAGTTCTTC.

This clonotype was seen at least ten times. CDR3 amino acids: CASSLWSGFKTEAFF. In DNA, the CDR3 is TGTGCCAGCAGTTTATGGTCCGGGTTCAAAACTGAAGCTTTCTTT. The chain combines TRBV12-3 or TRBV12-4 with TRBJ1-1; no reliable D call. Trimming pared 2 bases from V and 5 bases from J, leaving 15 bases between. CDR3 length equals 15 residues.

The V and J genes are TRBV25-1 and TRBJ2-3, with unresolved D. V lost 4 bases, J lost 4 bases, and 9 bases lay in between. Germline CDR1 reads MGHDK; CDR2 reads SYGVNS. The CDR3 is 13 residues long. The CDR3 spells CASSGPSPDTQYF. CDR3 DNA: TGTGCCAGCAGTGGCCCCTCGCCAGATACGCAGTATTTT.

This clonotype was detected a few times. This chain connects TRBV20-1 to TRBJ1-5; D is unresolved. CDR1 is DFQATT and CDR2 is SNEGSKA in the germline V gene (reference sequence). CDR3 size: 15 residues. The V end was cut by 5 bases, the J end by 0 bases, with 14 bases between. CDR3 in DNA: TGCAGTGCTGCCCCTCTCAGAGATAGCAATCAGCCCCAGCATTTT. Translating it yields CSAAPLRDSNQPQHF.

This clonotype was found a few times. V usage is TRBV11-2 and J usage is TRBJ2-7; D is undetermined. Trimming removed 7 bases at V and 3 bases at J, with 10 bases between. Germline V gives CDR1 SGHAT, CDR2 FQNNGV. The CDR3 is 12 residues long. CDR3 sequence (DNA): TGTGCCAGCAACGAACTCGGCTACGAGCAGTACTTC. Residues: CASNELGYEQYF.

This clonotype was seen a handful of times. The chain recombines TRBV10-1 with TRBJ2-1, with 11 bases that match TRBD1. The CDR3 runs 15 residues. V lost 3 bases, J lost 7 bases, and 5 bases stayed unmatched. Germline values: CDR1 WNHNN, CDR2 SYGVQD (reference sequence). The CDR3, as DNA: TGCGCCAGCAGTGATGGGACAGGGGGACCTAATGAGCAGTTCTTC. As protein: CASSDGTGGPNEQFF.

This clonotype was picked up a small number of times. The chain couples TRBV28 to TRBJ1-5, with a weak D call TRBD1 (5 bases). Trimming left V 5 bases short and J 7 bases short, with 18 bases between. The CDR3 loop spans 15 amino acids. Looked up from germline, CDR1 is MDHEN and CDR2 is SYDVKM. The CDR3 sequence: CASSPRRGEKQPQHF. The CDR3 DNA reads as TGTGCCAGCAGTCCTCGAAGGGGAGAGAAGCAGCCCCAGCATTTT.

In its sample, this clonotype was seen many times. This sequence joins TRBV10-3 and TRBJ2-2; D is unresolved. The CDR3 is 12 residues long. CDR1 and CDR2 from the germline V gene are ENHRY and SYGVKD. The V gene lost 3 bases and the J gene lost 6 bases, with 5 bases spanning the gap. In DNA, the CDR3 is TGTGCCATCAGTGATGGCCCCGGGGAGCTGTTTTTT. Encoded protein: CAISDGPGELFF.

The chain links TRBV27 to TRBJ1-1; D perhaps matches TRBD1 (5 bases). V was shortened by 5 bases and J by 0 bases, with 13 bases between the two germline ends. Germline CDR1 reads MNHEY; CDR2 reads SMNVEV (reference sequence). The CDR3 is made up of 15 amino acids. CDR3 sequence (DNA): TGTGCCAGCAGTCCTAGGGGACTGCTGAACACTGAAGCTTTCTTT. Protein: CASSPRGLLNTEAFF.

This clonotype was counted a few times. The V gene is TRBV14, the J gene TRBJ2-7; tentative D call: TRBD2 (6 bases). The CDR3 has 13 residues. Between the trimmed V and J ends, which lost 0 bases and 9 bases, there was a span of 12 bases. Germline lookup yields CDR1 SGHDN and CDR2 FVKESK. The CDR3 DNA follows: TGTGCCAGCAGCCAAGATCGCGGGATTGGGCAGTACTTC. Protein product: CASSQDRGIGQYF. Combining the CDR3 with reference TRBV14 and TRBJ2-7 gives the whole variable domain EAGVTQFPSHSVIEKGQTVTLRCDPISGHDNLYWYRRVMGKEIKFLLHFVKESKQDESGMPNNRFLAERTGGTYSTLKVQPAELEDSGVYFCASSQDRGIGQYFGPGTRLTVT.

This clonotype was seen repeatedly, ten times or more. The chain has TRBV15 and TRBJ2-5; no reliable D call. CDR3 length: 15 amino acids. V lost 0 bases to trimming and J lost 5 bases, with 13 bases between them. CDR1 LNHNV and CDR2 YYDKDF come from the germline V gene (reference sequence). CDR3 residues: CATSRDLVADETQYF. The CDR3 bases are TGTGCCACCAGCAGAGATCTGGTAGCAGACGAGACCCAGTACTTC.

This clonotype was counted a few times. The chain joins TRBV28 to TRBJ2-4; D is undetermined. V was pared by 6 bases and J by 9 bases, with 3 bases between. Germline CDR1 is MDHEN and CDR2 is SYDVKM. This CDR3 region has 9 residues. The CDR3 nucleotides are TGTGCCAGCAGGACCATTCAGTACTTC. Translation: CASRTIQYF.

The chain links TRBV19 to TRBJ1-2; perhaps TRBD1 as D (5 bases). Germline V CDR1 and CDR2: LNHDA, SQIVND (reference sequence). The CDR3 runs to 15 residues. The V gene lost 4 bases and the J gene lost 3 bases, with 15 bases spanning the gap. The CDR3 DNA follows: TGTGCCAGTAGTACCCAAGTCGGGGCCTACTATGGCTACACCTTC. Its translation: CASSTQVGAYYGYTF.

V gene TRBV4-1 combines with J gene TRBJ2-1; TRBD1 matches 7 bases. The V segment lost 1 base and the J segment 8 bases; nucleotides outside the gene matches: 5. The germline gives CDR1 MGHRA, CDR2 YSYEKL. The CDR3 is 14 amino acids. The CDR3 DNA sequence: TGCGCCAGCAGCCAAGGTGCGACAGGGTATGAGCAGTTCTTC. Translating gives CASSQGATGYEQFF.

The V and J genes are TRBV6-4 and TRBJ2-3; weak D call: TRBD2 (6 bases). CDR3 length: 14 residues. CDR1 MRHNA and CDR2 SNTAGT come from the germline V gene. Trimming cost V 1 base and J 5 bases, with 10 bases left between them. CDR3 residues: CASSDYAGGDTQYF. CDR3 nucleotides: TGTGCCAGCAGTGACTATGCCGGGGGAGATACGCAGTATTTT.

This chain connects TRBV11-2 to TRBJ1-1, with 8 bases that match TRBD1. Trimming removed 3 bases from V and 4 bases from J; junction bases left unmatched: 10. CDR1 SGHAT and CDR2 FQNNGV come from the germline V gene. The CDR3 has 16 amino acids. The CDR3 DNA follows: TGTGCCAGCAGCTTCCAACAGGGGGTCCTGGGCACTGAAGCTTTCTTT. Translation gives CASSFQQGVLGTEAFF.

This clonotype was counted a few times. The gene calls are TRBV12-3 or TRBV12-4 and TRBJ2-7; 10 bases are shared with TRBD1. V gave up 5 bases and J gave up 6 bases; unmatched junction bases: 4. This CDR3 has 13 residues. CDR3 region: CASSRRDRGEQYF. DNA for the CDR3: TGTGCCAGCAGTCGGCGGGACAGGGGCGAGCAGTACTTC.

Ten or more counts support this clonotype. The CDR3 here is CAGKDRNTGELFF. CDR3 nucleotides: TGTGCCGGGAAGGACAGGAACACCGGGGAGCTGTTTTTT. The genes are TRBV28 and TRBJ2-2, with D tentatively TRBD1 (6 bases). Germline V gives CDR1 MDHEN, CDR2 SYDVKM. The CDR3 totals 13 residues. V shed 11 bases and J shed 1 base, with 11 bases lying between them.

The CDR3 protein is CSARAGYEQYV. The CDR3 nucleotides are TGCAGTGCTAGAGCCGGCTACGAGCAGTACGTC. This rearrangement joins TRBV20-1 to TRBJ2-7; no reliable D call. The CDR3 is made up of 11 amino acids. Trimming shortened V by 1 base and J by 3 bases, and 4 bases separated the two germline ends. Per the germline V gene, CDR1 is DFQATT and CDR2 is SNEGSKA (reference sequence).

This clonotype has more than one count but fewer than ten. The gene calls are TRBV28 and TRBJ2-7; 7 nucleotides align to TRBD1. V lost 5 bases and J lost 3; bases outside the gene matches: 7. Germline V gives CDR1 MDHEN, CDR2 SYDVKM. The CDR3 extends over 14 amino acids. The CDR3 loop is CASSMSGQVYEQYV. CDR3 in DNA: TGTGCCAGCAGTATGAGCGGACAGGTCTACGAGCAGTACGTC.

The chain uses TRBV20-1 and TRBJ2-3, with 8 bases matching TRBD2. J gave up 5 bases and V 1 base, and 8 bases lay outside the gene matches. Germline CDR1 is DFQATT and CDR2 is SNEGSKA (reference sequence). CDR3 length: 15 amino acids. CDR3 region: CSARGGGGLGDTQYF. DNA for the CDR3: TGCAGTGCTAGAGGTGGCGGGGGGCTGGGAGATACGCAGTATTTT.

The chain employs TRBV3-1 and TRBJ1-5; D is undetermined. Trimming took off 8 bases at V and 8 bases at J, with 16 bases between the two ends. The CDR3 is 13 amino acids. Germline values: CDR1 LGHDT, CDR2 YNNKEL (reference sequence). CDR3 residues: CASGGRAGEPQHF. The DNA for the CDR3 is TGTGCCAGCGGAGGGCGGGCCGGGGAGCCCCAGCATTTT.

The chain carries TRBV6-1 and TRBJ1-6; 7 bases are a match to TRBD1. Germline lookup yields CDR1 MNHNS and CDR2 SASEGT. The CDR3 runs to 14 residues. V lost 5 bases to trimming and J lost 8 bases; unmatched junction nucleotides: 6. The DNA of the CDR3 is TGTGCCAGCAGTAGGGACAGCAGGGATTCACCCCTCCACTTT. It specifies CASSRDSRDSPLHF.

This clonotype was counted only a few times. The V and J genes are TRBV29-1 and TRBJ1-1, with 7 positions matching TRBD1. The V gene end was trimmed by 7 bases and the J gene end by 4 bases; junction bases not matched to a gene: 6. CDR3 length: 12 residues. Germline V gene sequence: CDR1 SQVTM, CDR2 ANQGSEA. The CDR3, as DNA: TGCAGCGCCAACAGGGGCGGCACTGAAGCTTTCTTT. This encodes CSANRGGTEAFF.

This clonotype came up a few times. V usage is TRBV24-1 and J usage is TRBJ2-4; D unclear. CDR1 KGHDR and CDR2 SFDVKD come from the germline V gene. V was pared by 0 bases and J by 7 bases, with 6 bases between. The CDR3 is 13 amino acids. The CDR3 reads CATSDLDKNIQYF. The CDR3 bases are TGTGCCACCAGTGATTTGGACAAGAACATTCAGTACTTC.

The chain couples TRBV7-9 to TRBJ2-7, with 8 bases identical to TRBD2. The CDR3 spans 16 residues. J was trimmed by 2 bases and V by 5 bases; bases with no gene match: 11. Germline CDR1 SEHNR, CDR2 FQNEAQ (reference sequence). CDR3 sequence reads: CASSAPAGDTAYEQYF. The DNA of the CDR3 is TGTGCCAGCAGCGCCCCAGCGGGAGATACCGCCTACGAGCAGTACTTC.

The rearrangement uses TRBV29-1 and TRBJ2-3, with 8 bases matching TRBD2. Germline V gene lookup returns CDR1 SQVTM and CDR2 ANQGSEA. Trimming at V came to 4 bases and at J to 5 bases, leaving 8 bases not matched to a gene. This CDR3 is built from 14 residues. The CDR3 bases are TGCAGCGTTGTGAAAGCGGGAGTCGGAGATACGCAGTATTTT. Translated, it gives CSVVKAGVGDTQYF.

The gene calls are TRBV10-2 and TRBJ2-7, with D hard to call. The CDR3 extends over 13 amino acids. Per the germline V gene, CDR1 is WSHSY and CDR2 is SAAADI. V lost 2 bases and J 2 bases, leaving 7 bases between the germline ends. As DNA, the CDR3 is TGCGCCAGCAGTGAGGCTAGAACCTACGAGCAGTACTTC. Protein sequence: CASSEARTYEQYF.

This clonotype has just a few counts. J is TRBJ2-3 and V is TRBV10-3; 9 positions agree with TRBD2. CDR1 and CDR2 from the germline V gene are ENHRY and SYGVKD. The CDR3 is 13 residues long. Trimming removed 4 bases from V and 4 bases from J; junction bases left unmatched: 0. The CDR3 spells CAISGLAADTQYF. The CDR3 DNA sequence: TGTGCCATCAGTGGACTAGCGGCAGATACGCAGTATTTT.

This clonotype was observed a few times. The chain joins TRBV7-8 to TRBJ2-7; TRBD1 might be the D (6 bases). Germline values: CDR1 SGHVS, CDR2 FQNEAQ. Trimming pared 3 bases from V and 1 base from J, leaving 10 bases between. The CDR3 has 14 residues. CDR3 in DNA: TGTGCCAGCAGCTTGGCGGACAGTTCCTACGAGCAGTACGTC. Encoded protein: CASSLADSSYEQYV.

Only a few counts were recorded for this clonotype. This sequence joins TRBV4-2 and TRBJ1-5; the D is unclear. Germline CDR1 reads LGHNA; CDR2 reads YNFKEQ. The CDR3 extends over 15 amino acids. Trimming cost V 0 bases and J 3 bases, with 9 bases left between them. As DNA, the CDR3 is TGTGCCAGCAGCCAAGAGGACTTCGACAATCAGCCCCAGCATTTT. As protein: CASSQEDFDNQPQHF.